This entry describes one T cell receptor beta chain. Its antigen is unknown. The assay was immunoSEQ multiplex PCR, and TCRdb's table has in-frame clones only and misses some. The sample lists 2.3 million or so clones, 85% to 95% occurring once. The germline V gene encodes CDR1 SNHLY and CDR2 FYNNEI. Trimming stripped 3 bases from V and 1 base from J, with 12 bases between. There are 15 residues in the CDR3. This entry is derived from a study of shared clonotypes between healthy human individuals. Study-wide results and limits: Unshared clonotypes carried lower generation probabilities than those common to all four donors. Only blood samples were collected, and tissue repertoires likely differ.

The chain joins TRBV2 to TRBJ2-5; D may be TRBD1 (6 bases). The sample was naive CD4+ T cells from PBMCs. This sample's subset: CD45RA+ positively selected. The sequence was obtained from a man between 18 and 35 years old in good health. Some clones in this sample may be carry-over from other donors' samples. The CDR3 nucleotides are TGTGCCAGCAGTGACCCAGGGGCTCCCCAAGAGACCCAGTACTTC. It is translated as CASSDPGAPQETQYF.